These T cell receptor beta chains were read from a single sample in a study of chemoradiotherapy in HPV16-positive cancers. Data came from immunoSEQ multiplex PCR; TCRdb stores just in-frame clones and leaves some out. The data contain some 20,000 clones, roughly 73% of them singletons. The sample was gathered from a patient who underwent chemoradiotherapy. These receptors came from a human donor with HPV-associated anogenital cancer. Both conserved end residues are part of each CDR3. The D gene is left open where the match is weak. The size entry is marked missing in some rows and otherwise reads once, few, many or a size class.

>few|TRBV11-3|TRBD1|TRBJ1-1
TGTGCCAGCAGCTTCGGGACAGGGAGCACTGAAGCTTTCTTT
CASSFGTGSTEAFF
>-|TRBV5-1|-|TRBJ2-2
TGCGCCAGCAGCTTGGCAGGGGCCGGCGGGGAGCTGTTTTTT
CASSLAGAGGELFF
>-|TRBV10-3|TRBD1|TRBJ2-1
TGTGCCATCAGTGAGCGCACACCGGGACAGGTCTACAATGAGCAGTTCTTC
CAISERTPGQVYNEQFF
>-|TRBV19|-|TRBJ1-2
TGTGCCAGTAGTATTCACGGTGGCTACACCTTC
CASSIHGGYTF
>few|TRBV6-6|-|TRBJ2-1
TGTGCCAGCAGTTACTCTGGAGGGGACAATGAGCAGTTCTTC
CASSYSGGDNEQFF
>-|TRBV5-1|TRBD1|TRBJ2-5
TGCGCCAGCAGCAAGACAGGGAGCGAGACCCAGTACTTC
CASSKTGSETQYF
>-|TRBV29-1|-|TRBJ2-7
TGCAGCGTTGACCTCGGGGGGCAGTACTTC
CSVDLGGQYF
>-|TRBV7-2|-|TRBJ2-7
TGTGCCAGCAGCTTAGAATACTACGAGCAGTACTTC
CASSLEYYEQYF
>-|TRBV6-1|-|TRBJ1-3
TGTGCCAGCAGTGAAACTGGAAACACCATATATTTT
CASSETGNTIYF
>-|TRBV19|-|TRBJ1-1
TGTGCCAGTAGTAGCTCATGGTCCTGGAACACTGAAGCTTTCTTT
CASSSSWSWNTEAFF
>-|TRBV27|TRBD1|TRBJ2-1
TGTGCCAGCAGCTTCCGGGACAGGGAAAAGGATGAGCAGTTCTTC
CASSFRDREKDEQFF
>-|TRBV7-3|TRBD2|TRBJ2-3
TGTGCCAGCAGGACTAGCGGGACCCATACGCAGTATTTT
CASRTSGTHTQYF
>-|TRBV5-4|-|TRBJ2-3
TGTGCCAGCAGCCTACTAGAGGGCACAGATACGCAGTATTTT
CASSLLEGTDTQYF
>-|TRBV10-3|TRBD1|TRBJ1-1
TGTGCCATCAGTGCAGGGACAGGAGCTTTCTTT
CAISAGTGAFF
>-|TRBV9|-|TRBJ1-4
TGTGCCAGCAGTGTCGGGGGGACTAATGAAAAACTGTTTTTT
CASSVGGTNEKLFF
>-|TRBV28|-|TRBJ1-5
TGTGCCAGCAGGGAGCTGGCAGGGCAAGGCAATCAGCCCCAGCATTTT
CASRELAGQGNQPQHF
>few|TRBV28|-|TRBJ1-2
TGTGCCTGCAGGGCGGGAAACTATGGCTACACCTTC
CACRAGNYGYTF
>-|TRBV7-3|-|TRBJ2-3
TGTGCCAGCAGGCCGGGACCCGTCACAGATACGCAGTATTTT
CASRPGPVTDTQYF
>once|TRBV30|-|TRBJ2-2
TGTGCCTGGAGATCAGGGTTTACCGGGGAGCTGTTTTTT
CAWRSGFTGELFF
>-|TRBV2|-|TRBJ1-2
TGTGCCAGCAAACTAGACAGGAACTATGGCTACACCTTC
CASKLDRNYGYTF
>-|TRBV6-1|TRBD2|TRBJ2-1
TGTGCCAGCAGTGAAGGGACTAGCGGGGGTTACAATGAGCAGTTCTTC
CASSEGTSGGYNEQFF
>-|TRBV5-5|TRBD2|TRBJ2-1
TGTGCCAGCAGCTTGGATCGGGGGGGGAATGAGCAGTTCTTC
CASSLDRGGNEQFF
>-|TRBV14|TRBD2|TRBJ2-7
TGTGCCAGCAGCCTAGCGGGAGGCTACGAGCAGTACTTC
CASSLAGGYEQYF
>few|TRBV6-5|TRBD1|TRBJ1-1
TGTGCCAGCAGTGAGGACAGGGGATGGGAGGCTTTCTTT
CASSEDRGWEAFF
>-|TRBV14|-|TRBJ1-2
TGTGCCAGCAGCCAAGGTTTAGGGCCCCTCTATGGCTACACCTTC
CASSQGLGPLYGYTF
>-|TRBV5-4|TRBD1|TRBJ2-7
TGTGCCAGCAGCTTGGGTGGACAGGGCGCCTACGAGCAGTACTTC
CASSLGGQGAYEQYF
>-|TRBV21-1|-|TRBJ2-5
TGTGCCAGCAGCATCCCAGACAGGGATATACGGGAGACCCAGTACTTC
CASSIPDRDIRETQYF
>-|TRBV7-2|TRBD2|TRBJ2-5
TGTGCCAGCAGCTTAGCATCTAGCGGGGGGCAAGAGACCCAGTACTTC
CASSLASSGGQETQYF